Below, 15 T cell receptor beta chains from the same sample are listed, as sequenced in a study of T-cell reconstitution after alpha-beta-depleted transplantation in children. Unique molecular identifiers featured in how the TCRbeta library was prepared. TCRdb fed the PCR reads into MiXCR, producing one record per CDR3 protein. Of some 460,000 distinct CDR3 sequences listed, about 16% are singletons. Here the sequenced sample was PBMCs, mostly from graft donor cells, taken 360 days after TCRalphabeta/CD19-depleted stem cell transplant. The receptors come from a boy under three years old who had a stem cell transplant for Wiskott-Aldrich syndrome, so the T cells may come from the graft donor.

This clonotype was recorded a few times. CDR3 sequence (DNA): TGTGCCAGCAGTTTTTTAGGGGCTAGGAATTCACCCCTCCACTTT. This encodes CASSFLGARNSPLHF. The chain uses TRBV12-3 or TRBV12-4 and TRBJ1-6; possible D gene TRBD1, 5 bases. The CDR3 extends over 15 amino acids. Trimming took 3 bases from V and 7 from J, leaving 13 bases between them.

The chain carries TRBV7-9 and TRBJ2-7, with 7 nucleotides matching TRBD1. CDR1 SEHNR and CDR2 FQNEAQ come from the germline V gene (reference sequence). The CDR3 runs to 17 residues. Germline trimming cut 5 bases from V and 3 bases from J; bases unmatched to any gene: 16. The CDR3 coding sequence is TGTGCCAGCAGCCCTAATACCCGAGACAGGGACCTCTACGAGCAGTACTTC. Translation gives CASSPNTRDRDLYEQYF.

V and J are TRBV4-3 and TRBJ2-6; D uncertain. V gave up 2 bases and J gave up 1 base, with 15 bases separating them. CDR3 size: 18 residues. Germline CDR1 is LGHNA and CDR2 is YSLEER. The CDR3 protein is CASSQQATRFSGANVLTF. In DNA, the CDR3 is TGCGCCAGCAGCCAACAGGCCACCCGGTTTTCTGGGGCCAACGTCCTGACTTTC.

This clonotype showed up just a few times. The V call is TRBV24-1, the J call TRBJ2-1, with TRBD1 matching 8 bases. The CDR3 has 17 amino acids. V trimming: 3 bases; J trimming: 5 bases; junction bases outside the gene matches: 11. CDR1 KGHDR and CDR2 SFDVKD come from the germline V gene. The CDR3 DNA reads as TGTGCCACCAGTGATGGCAGGGGGCCACCGAGAGACAATGAGCAGTTCTTC. Encoded protein: CATSDGRGPPRDNEQFF.

Many counts were recorded for this clonotype. At one end the junction does not follow the germline gene, possibly because of a read error. The V call is TRBV5-1, the J call TRBJ2-3, with D unclear. The V gene's germline CDR1 is SGHRS and CDR2 YFSETQ. CDR3 length equals 13 residues. CDR3 in DNA: TGTGCCAGCAGTCTGGGTGGGGCAGATACGCAGTATTTT. Protein sequence: CASSLGGADTQYF.

The chain combines TRBV2 with TRBJ2-1, with D perhaps TRBD1 or TRBD2 (6 bases each). V was cut by 3 bases and J by 0 bases, with 18 bases left in between. CDR1 is SNHLY, CDR2 FYNNEI, per germline. This CDR3 comprises 18 residues. The CDR3 bases are TGTGCCAGCAGTGACGGGGTTAACGGGGGCAACTCCTACAATGAGCAGTTCTTC. Residues: CASSDGVNGGNSYNEQFF.

This sequence joins TRBV7-9 and TRBJ1-5, with 10 nucleotides matching TRBD1. Germline CDR1 is SEHNR and CDR2 is FQNEAQ (reference sequence). This CDR3 is 16 amino acids long. After removal of 0 bases from V and 5 bases from J, the junction contained 4 bases not matched to a gene. The CDR3 reads CASSLADRGSDQPQHF. The CDR3 DNA sequence: TGTGCCAGCAGCTTAGCGGACAGGGGGTCTGATCAGCCCCAGCATTTT.

This clonotype was counted a few times. The V call is TRBV24-1, the J call TRBJ2-3; D remains unclear. Looked up from germline, CDR1 is KGHDR and CDR2 is SFDVKD. The germline V and J ends were trimmed by 2 bases and 8 bases, with 13 bases remaining between them. CDR3 length: 14 amino acids. CDR3 protein: CATSDWNPGRTQYF. CDR3 nucleotides: TGTGCCACCAGTGATTGGAACCCTGGTCGTACGCAGTATTTT.

This clonotype came up a few times. This chain connects TRBV5-1 to TRBJ2-7; D is uncertain. Germline CDR1 reads SGHRS; CDR2 reads YFSETQ. V was cut by 2 bases and J by 3 bases, with 15 bases left in between. The CDR3 is made up of 15 amino acids. DNA for the CDR3: TGCGCCAGCAGCTTAGGGCAGCCGGGTGACTACGAGCAGTACTTC. It encodes CASSLGQPGDYEQYF.

This clonotype has only a few counts. The chain has TRBV15 and TRBJ1-2; D unresolved. Trimming took 4 bases from V and 7 from J, leaving 13 bases between them. This CDR3 has 13 residues. Looked up from germline, CDR1 is LNHNV and CDR2 is YYDKDF (reference sequence). This chain's CDR3 is CATSKWASSGYTF. Written as DNA, the CDR3 is TGTGCCACCAGCAAGTGGGCTTCGTCTGGCTACACCTTC.

Ten or more counts support this clonotype. This sequence joins TRBV5-1 and TRBJ1-1; 8 nucleotides align to TRBD1. This CDR3 is 16 amino acids long. Trimming took 0 bases from V and 4 from J; bases not matched to a gene: 8. Germline values: CDR1 SGHRS, CDR2 YFSETQ. This CDR3 is CASSLVPRTGSTEAFF. The CDR3 nucleotides are TGCGCCAGCAGCTTGGTTCCTCGGACAGGGTCCACTGAAGCTTTCTTT.

V and J are TRBV6-1 and TRBJ1-1; D is possibly TRBD1 (6 bases). Germline V CDR1 and CDR2: MNHNS, SASEGT. V was pared by 4 bases and J by 10 bases, with 22 bases between. The CDR3 is 15 amino acids. The CDR3 reads CASSGAGQGVKLAFF. Written as DNA, the CDR3 is TGTGCCAGCAGTGGAGCGGGACAAGGGGTTAAGCTAGCTTTCTTT.

In this sample, this clonotype turned up a few times. V gene TRBV16 combines with J gene TRBJ2-7, with D hard to call. The V and J ends lost 1 base and 7 bases respectively, with 17 bases between them. In germline, CDR1 is KGHSY, CDR2 FQNENV. The CDR3 length is 15 residues. In DNA, the CDR3 is TGTGCCAGCAGCCAATTGCGCGCGACCTTTGCAGAGCAGTACTTC. Protein product: CASSQLRATFAEQYF.

This clonotype was seen a handful of times. This chain uses TRBV6-1 with TRBJ2-5, with D tentatively TRBD2 (6 bases). Trimming stripped 6 bases from V and 4 bases from J, with 18 bases between. This CDR3 contains 15 residues. Germline CDR1 is MNHNS and CDR2 is SASEGT. The CDR3 sequence is CASSTGTLLGETQYF. CDR3 DNA: TGTGCCAGCAGCACCGGGACTTTACTCGGAGAGACCCAGTACTTC.

This sequence joins TRBV27 and TRBJ2-1; 9 nucleotides align to TRBD1. The CDR3 has 15 amino acids. The germline CDR1 and CDR2 sequences are MNHEY and SMNVEV (reference sequence). J was trimmed by 7 bases and V by 6 bases; bases with no gene match: 10. The chain's CDR3 is CASSKRPGQGNEQFF. DNA of the CDR3: TGTGCCAGCAGCAAAAGACCGGGACAGGGAAATGAGCAGTTCTTC.